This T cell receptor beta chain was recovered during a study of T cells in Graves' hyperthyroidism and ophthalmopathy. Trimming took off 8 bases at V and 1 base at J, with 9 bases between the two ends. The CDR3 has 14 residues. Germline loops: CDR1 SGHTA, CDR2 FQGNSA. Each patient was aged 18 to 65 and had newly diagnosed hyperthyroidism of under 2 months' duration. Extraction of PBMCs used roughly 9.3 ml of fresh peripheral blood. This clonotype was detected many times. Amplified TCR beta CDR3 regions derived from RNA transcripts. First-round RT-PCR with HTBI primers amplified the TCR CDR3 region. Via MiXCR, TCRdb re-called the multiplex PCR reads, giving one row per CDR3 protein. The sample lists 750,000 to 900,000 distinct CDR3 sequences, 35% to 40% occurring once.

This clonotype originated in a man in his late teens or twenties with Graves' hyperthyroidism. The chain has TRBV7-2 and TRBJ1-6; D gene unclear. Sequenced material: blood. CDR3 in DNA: TGTGCCAGCGGCACTCGATCCTATAATTCACCCCTCCACTTT. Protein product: CASGTRSYNSPLHF.